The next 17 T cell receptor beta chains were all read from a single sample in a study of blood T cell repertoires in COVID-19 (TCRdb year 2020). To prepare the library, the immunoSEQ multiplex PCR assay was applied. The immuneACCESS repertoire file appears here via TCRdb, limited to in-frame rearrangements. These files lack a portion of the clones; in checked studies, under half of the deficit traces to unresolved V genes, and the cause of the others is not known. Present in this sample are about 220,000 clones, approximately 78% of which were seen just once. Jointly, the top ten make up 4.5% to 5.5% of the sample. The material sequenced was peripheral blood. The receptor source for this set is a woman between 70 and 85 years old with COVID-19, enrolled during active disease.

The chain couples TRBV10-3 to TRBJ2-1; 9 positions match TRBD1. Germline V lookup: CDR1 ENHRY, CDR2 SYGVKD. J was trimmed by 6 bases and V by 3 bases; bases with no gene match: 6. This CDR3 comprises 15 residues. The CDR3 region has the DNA TGTGCCATCAGTGATTGGGACAGGGCTGCCAATGAGCAGTTCTTC. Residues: CAISDWDRAANEQFF.

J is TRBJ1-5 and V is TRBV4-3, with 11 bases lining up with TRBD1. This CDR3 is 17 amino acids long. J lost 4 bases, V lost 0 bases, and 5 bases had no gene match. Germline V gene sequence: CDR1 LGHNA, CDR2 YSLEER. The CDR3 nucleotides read TGCGCCAGCAGCCAAGATCCAGGGACAGGGGGAAATCAGCCCCAGCATTTT. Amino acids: CASSQDPGTGGNQPQHF.

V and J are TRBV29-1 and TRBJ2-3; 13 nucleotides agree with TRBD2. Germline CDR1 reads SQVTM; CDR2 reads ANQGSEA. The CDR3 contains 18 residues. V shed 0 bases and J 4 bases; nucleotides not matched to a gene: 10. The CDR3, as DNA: TGCAGCGTTGAAGACACACTAGCGGGAGGGGGTAGTGCAGATACGCAGTATTTT. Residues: CSVEDTLAGGGSADTQYF.

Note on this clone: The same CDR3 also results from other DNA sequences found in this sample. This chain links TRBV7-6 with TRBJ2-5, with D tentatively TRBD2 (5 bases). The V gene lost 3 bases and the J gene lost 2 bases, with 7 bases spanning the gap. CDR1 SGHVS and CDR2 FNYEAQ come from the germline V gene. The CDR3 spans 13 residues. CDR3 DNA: TGTGCCAGCAGCTTTGGCGGGCAAGAGACCCAGTACTTC. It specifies CASSFGGQETQYF.

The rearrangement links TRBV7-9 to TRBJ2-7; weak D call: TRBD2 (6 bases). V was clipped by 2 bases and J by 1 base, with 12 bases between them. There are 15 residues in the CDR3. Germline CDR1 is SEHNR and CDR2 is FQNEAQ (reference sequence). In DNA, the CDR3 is TGTGCCAGCAGCTTATTGACGGGGAGGTCCTACGAGCAGTACTTC. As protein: CASSLLTGRSYEQYF.

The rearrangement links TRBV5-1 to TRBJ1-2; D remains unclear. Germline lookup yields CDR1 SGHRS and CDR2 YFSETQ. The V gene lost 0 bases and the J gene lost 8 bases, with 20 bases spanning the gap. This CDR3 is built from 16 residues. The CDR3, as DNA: TGCGCCAGCAGCTTGGGAGGCGATCCCCGGGGTGTCGGCTACACCTTC. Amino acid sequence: CASSLGGDPRGVGYTF. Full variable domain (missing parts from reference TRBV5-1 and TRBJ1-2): KAGVTQTPRYLIKTRGQQVTLSCSPISGHRSVSWYQQTPGQGLQFLFEYFSETQRNKGNFPGRFSGRQFSNSRSEMNVSTLELGDSALYLCASSLGGDPRGVGYTFGSGTRLTVV.

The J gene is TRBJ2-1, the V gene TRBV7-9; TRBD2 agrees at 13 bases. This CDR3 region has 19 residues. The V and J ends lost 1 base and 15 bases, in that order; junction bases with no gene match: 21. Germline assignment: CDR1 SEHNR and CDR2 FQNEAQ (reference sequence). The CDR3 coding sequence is TGTGCCAGCAGCTTAGGAGACAGGATGACTAGCGGGAGGACCCAGACCCCGTTCTTC. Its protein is CASSLGDRMTSGRTQTPFF.

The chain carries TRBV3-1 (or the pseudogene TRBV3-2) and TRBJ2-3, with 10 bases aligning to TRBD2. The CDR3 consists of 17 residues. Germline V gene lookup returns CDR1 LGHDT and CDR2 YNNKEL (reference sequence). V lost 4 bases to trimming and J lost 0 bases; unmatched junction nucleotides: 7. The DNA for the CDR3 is TGTGCCAGCAGCCTCTGGACTAGCGGAAGTAGCACAGATACGCAGTATTTT. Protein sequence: CASSLWTSGSSTDTQYF.

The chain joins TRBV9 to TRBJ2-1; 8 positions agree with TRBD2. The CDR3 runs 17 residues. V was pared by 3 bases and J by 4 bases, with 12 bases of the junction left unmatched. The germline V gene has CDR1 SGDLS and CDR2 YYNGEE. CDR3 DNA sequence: TGTGCCAGCAGCGCGGCCTACAGGGCTAGCGGGTACAATGAGCAGTTCTTC. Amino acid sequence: CASSAAYRASGYNEQFF.

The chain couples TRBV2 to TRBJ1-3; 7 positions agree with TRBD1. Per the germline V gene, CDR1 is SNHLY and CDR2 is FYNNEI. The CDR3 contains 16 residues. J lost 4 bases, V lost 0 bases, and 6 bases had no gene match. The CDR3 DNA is TGTGCCAGCAGTGAAGCCACGACAGGGATCGGAAACACCATATATTTT. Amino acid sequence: CASSEATTGIGNTIYF.

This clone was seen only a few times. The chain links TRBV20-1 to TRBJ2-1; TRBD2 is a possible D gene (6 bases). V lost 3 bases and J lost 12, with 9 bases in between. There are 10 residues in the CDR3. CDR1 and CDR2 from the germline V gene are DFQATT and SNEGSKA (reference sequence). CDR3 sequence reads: CSASRRGQFF. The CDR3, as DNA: TGCAGTGCTAGTAGGAGGGGGCAGTTCTTC.

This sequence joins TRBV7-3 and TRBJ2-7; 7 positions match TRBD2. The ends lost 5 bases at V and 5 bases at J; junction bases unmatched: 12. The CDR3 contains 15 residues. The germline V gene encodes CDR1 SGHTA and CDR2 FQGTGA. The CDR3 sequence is CASSLMGGSSHEQYF. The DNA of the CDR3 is TGTGCCAGCAGCCTTATGGGCGGGAGTTCCCACGAGCAGTACTTC.

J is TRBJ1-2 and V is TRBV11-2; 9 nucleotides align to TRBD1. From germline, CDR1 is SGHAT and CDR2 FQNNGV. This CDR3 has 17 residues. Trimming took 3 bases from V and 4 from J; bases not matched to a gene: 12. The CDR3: CASSFGGRGTGLYGYTF. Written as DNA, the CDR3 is TGTGCCAGCAGCTTCGGGGGGAGAGGGACAGGGCTCTATGGCTACACCTTC.

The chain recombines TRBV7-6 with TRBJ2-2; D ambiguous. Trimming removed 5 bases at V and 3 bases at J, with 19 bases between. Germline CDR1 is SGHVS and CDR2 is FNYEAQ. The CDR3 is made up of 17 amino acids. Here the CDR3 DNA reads TGTGCCAGCAGCACTCGGCCCCGAGGCAGCTACACCGGGGAGCTGTTTTTT. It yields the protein CASSTRPRGSYTGELFF.

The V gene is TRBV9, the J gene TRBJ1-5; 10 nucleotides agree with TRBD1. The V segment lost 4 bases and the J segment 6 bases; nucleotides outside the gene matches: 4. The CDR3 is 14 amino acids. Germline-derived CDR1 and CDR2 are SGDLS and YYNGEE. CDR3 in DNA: TGTGCCAGCAGCAGGGACAGGGGAGGTCAGCCCCAGCATTTT. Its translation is CASSRDRGGQPQHF.

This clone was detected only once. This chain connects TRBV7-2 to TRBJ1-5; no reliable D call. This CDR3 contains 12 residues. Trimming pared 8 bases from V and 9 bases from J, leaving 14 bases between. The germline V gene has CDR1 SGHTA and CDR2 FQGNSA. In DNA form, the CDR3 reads TGTGCCAGCGGCATCTTGGCGGTGCCCCAGCATTTT. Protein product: CASGILAVPQHF.

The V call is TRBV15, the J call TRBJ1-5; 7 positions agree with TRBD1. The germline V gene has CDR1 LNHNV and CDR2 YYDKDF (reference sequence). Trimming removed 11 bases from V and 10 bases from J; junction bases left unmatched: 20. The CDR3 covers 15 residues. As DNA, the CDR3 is TGTGCCGTAGGGGACAGCGCAACCCCAATCAAACCCCAGCATTTT. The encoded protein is CAVGDSATPIKPQHF.